A single sample gave rise to the 15 T cell receptor beta chains below, sequenced in a study of cytomegalovirus exposure and HLA in healthy donors. PCR primers comprised 60 Vbeta and 13 Jbeta primers. The protocol was immunoSEQ multiplex PCR, while the TCRdb copy is restricted to in-frame clones and leaves out a portion. Counted here are roughly 80,000 clones, 65% to 85% occurring once; the ten biggest clones make up 2% to 3%. Sequenced sample: PBMCs. The receptors stem from a woman aged 50 to 60 in good health and CMV-seronegative.

V usage is TRBV29-1 and J usage is TRBJ2-1; maybe TRBD1 (5 bases). The ends were cut back, 4 bases at V and 0 bases at J, with 10 bases in the middle. Germline values: CDR1 SQVTM, CDR2 ANQGSEA. The CDR3 extends over 14 amino acids. In DNA, the CDR3 is TGCAGCGTTGCCCAGGGTAGCTCCTACAATGAGCAGTTCTTC. Protein product: CSVAQGSSYNEQFF.

This sequence joins TRBV7-8 and TRBJ1-1, with D uncertain. CDR3 length: 14 amino acids. The V gene's germline CDR1 is SGHVS and CDR2 FQNEAQ. V lost 1 base and J 1 base, leaving 7 bases between the germline ends. Here the CDR3 DNA reads TGTGCCAGCAGCTTAGGAGGCACGAACACTGAAGCTTTCTTT. Protein sequence: CASSLGGTNTEAFF.

This clone was detected a few times. The chain carries TRBV21-1 and TRBJ2-1; TRBD1 is the table's D call, not checked against the DNA. TRBV21-1 constitutes a pseudogene. There are 17 residues in the CDR3. CDR3: CASSKGAGDCYEGEQFF. The CDR3 DNA follows: TGTGCCAGCAGCAAAGGGGCAGGGGATTGTTATGAAGGTGAGCAGTTCTTC.

The chain has TRBV4-1 and TRBJ2-7, with D possibly TRBD2 on 6 matching bases. V was clipped by 1 base and J by 3 bases, with 13 bases between them. Germline CDR1 reads MGHRA; CDR2 reads YSYEKL. CDR3 length: 15 residues. The CDR3: CASSQVGGRNYEQYF. CDR3 nucleotides: TGCGCCAGCAGCCAAGTAGGAGGGCGAAACTACGAGCAGTACTTC.

The J gene is TRBJ1-1, the V gene TRBV28; 9 bases align to TRBD1. This CDR3 contains 14 residues. Germline CDR1 reads MDHEN; CDR2 reads SYDVKM. Losses at the gene ends were 3 bases for V and 4 bases for J; bases not matched to a gene: 3. As DNA, the CDR3 is TGTGCCAGCAGTTTTATGACAGGGGGCACTGAAGCTTTCTTT. Translation: CASSFMTGGTEAFF.

V and J are TRBV2 and TRBJ2-2; possible D gene TRBD2, 5 bases. The CDR3 has 16 residues. Germline-derived CDR1 and CDR2 are SNHLY and FYNNEI. The V gene lost 4 bases and the J gene lost 7 bases, with 19 bases spanning the gap. The CDR3 region is CASSVKTSFGGGELFF. The CDR3 DNA sequence: TGTGCCAGCAGTGTAAAAACCTCCTTCGGAGGCGGGGAGCTGTTTTTT.

The chain carries TRBV7-9 and TRBJ2-3, with 11 bases fitting TRBD1. V lost 5 bases and J lost 3; bases outside the gene matches: 4. This CDR3 has 15 amino acids. Germline CDR1 is SEHNR and CDR2 is FQNEAQ (reference sequence). CDR3 sequence reads: CASSPGQGATDTQYF. The CDR3 nucleotides are TGTGCCAGCAGCCCTGGACAGGGGGCAACAGATACGCAGTATTTT.

The rearrangement joins TRBV7-9 to TRBJ1-5, with a weak D call TRBD1 (6 bases). Germline-derived CDR1 and CDR2 are SEHNR and FQNEAQ (reference sequence). The CDR3 contains 16 residues. V was clipped by 1 base and J by 5 bases, with 15 bases between them. This chain's CDR3 is CASSLEGAGVYQPQHF. DNA for the CDR3: TGTGCCAGCAGCTTAGAAGGGGCAGGGGTATATCAGCCCCAGCATTTT.

The V and J genes are TRBV7-8 and TRBJ2-5, with TRBD1 matching 10 bases. V was clipped by 3 bases and J by 5 bases; unmatched bases: 6. The germline CDR1 and CDR2 sequences are SGHVS and FQNEAQ. The CDR3 is 15 residues long. The CDR3 DNA reads TGTGCCAGCAGCTTGGACAGGGGGGTAGGGGAGACCCAGTACTTC. It specifies CASSLDRGVGETQYF. The full variable domain, completed using reference TRBV7-8 and TRBJ2-5, is GAGVSQSPRYKVAKRGQDVALRCDPISGHVSLFWYQQALGQGPEFLTYFQNEAQLDKSGLPSDRFFAERPEGSVSTLKIQRTQQEDSAVYLCASSLDRGVGETQYFGPGTRLLVL.

V and J are TRBV30 and TRBJ1-3; D unclear. CDR1 is GTSNPN, CDR2 SVGIG, per germline (reference sequence). V shed 0 bases and J shed 0 bases, with 12 bases lying between them. The CDR3 extends over 16 amino acids. The CDR3 protein is CAWSVPSSVSGNTIYF. The CDR3 DNA sequence: TGTGCCTGGAGTGTACCTTCGTCAGTCTCTGGAAACACCATATATTTT.

The rearrangement links TRBV7-2 to TRBJ1-1; D is possibly TRBD1 (6 bases). CDR3 length equals 15 residues. The germline gives CDR1 SGHTA, CDR2 FQGNSA. Trimming pared 7 bases from V and 1 base from J, leaving 16 bases between. CDR3 loop: CASKRGYEQNTEAFF. The CDR3, as DNA: TGTGCCAGCAAAAGGGGGTATGAACAGAACACTGAAGCTTTCTTT.

The chain employs TRBV18 and TRBJ1-2; TRBD1 matches at 11 bases. In germline, CDR1 is KGHSH, CDR2 LQKENI. The V and J ends lost 2 bases and 7 bases, in that order; junction bases with no gene match: 6. CDR3 length: 15 amino acids. The CDR3 bases are TGTGCCAGCTCACCAGGACAGGGGGCCTGGAGTGGCTACACCTTC. Translated, it gives CASSPGQGAWSGYTF.

The chain joins TRBV7-2 to TRBJ2-5, with 8 bases matching TRBD1. This CDR3 has 15 amino acids. After removal of 0 bases from V and 2 bases from J, the junction contained 2 bases not matched to a gene. Germline lookup yields CDR1 SGHTA and CDR2 FQGNSA. CDR3 DNA: TGTGCCAGCAGCTTAGCGGGGACAGGTCAAGAGACCCAGTACTTC. Amino acid sequence: CASSLAGTGQETQYF. Looking up the rest from reference TRBV7-2 and TRBJ2-5 gives the full variable domain: GAGVSQSPSNKVTEKGKDVELRCDPISGHTALYWYRQSLGQGLEFLIYFQGNSAPDKSGLPSDRFSAERTGGSVSTLTIQRTQQEDSAVYLCASSLAGTGQETQYFGPGTRLLVL.

V and J are TRBV29-1 and TRBJ2-3, with D perhaps TRBD2 (6 bases). The germline CDR1 and CDR2 sequences are SQVTM and ANQGSEA. V was pared by 0 bases and J by 1 base, with 23 bases between. This CDR3 has 19 amino acids. The CDR3: CSVEDWNGGTEFGTDTQYF. The CDR3 DNA is TGCAGCGTTGAAGATTGGAACGGAGGGACGGAGTTTGGCACAGATACGCAGTATTTT.

As for this clone: In the same sample, other DNA sequences code for this CDR3. This chain connects TRBV10-3 to TRBJ1-1, with D perhaps matching TRBD1 (6 bases). Trimming removed 5 bases from V and 2 bases from J, with 9 bases in between. Germline V gives CDR1 ENHRY, CDR2 SYGVKD. There are 13 residues in the CDR3. CDR3 nucleotide sequence: TGTGCCATCAGTTCGACAGGCAACACTGAAGCTTTCTTT. It codes for CAISSTGNTEAFF.